Presented here are 7 T cell receptor beta chains from one specimen sequenced in a study of blood T cell repertoires in COVID-19. Data came from immunoSEQ multiplex PCR; TCRdb stores just in-frame clones and leaves some out. Of 350,000 to 400,000 clones in the sample, 80% to 90% were seen once. The sequenced sample was peripheral blood. Source of these receptors: a young woman with COVID-19, enrolled during active disease.

The genes are TRBV6-2 or TRBV6-3 and TRBJ1-2, with unresolved D. The CDR3 loop spans 15 amino acids. Trimming cost V 2 bases and J 8 bases, with 18 bases left between them. CDR1 and CDR2 (germline): MNHEY, SVGEGT. The CDR3 DNA reads TGTGCCAGCAGTTACGGGTCAGGCCGCCAGGTCGGCTACACCTTC. It specifies CASSYGSGRQVGYTF.

In this sample, this clone turned up a few times. The chain links TRBV2 to TRBJ1-6; maybe TRBD1 (6 bases). Germline V gene lookup returns CDR1 SNHLY and CDR2 FYNNEI. This CDR3 contains 13 residues. V lost 6 bases, J lost 7 bases, and 10 bases lay in between. The CDR3 here is CASRTDRNSPLHF. The CDR3 DNA reads as TGTGCCAGCAGAACAGACAGGAATTCACCCCTCCACTTT.

The rearrangement links TRBV7-2 to TRBJ2-2, with 7 bases aligning to TRBD2. Germline-derived CDR1 and CDR2 are SGHTA and FQGNSA. CDR3 length: 16 amino acids. The V segment lost 6 bases and the J segment 2 bases; nucleotides outside the gene matches: 9. CDR3 residues: CASRGRGGLNTGELFF. CDR3 DNA sequence: TGTGCCAGCAGGGGGAGGGGAGGTTTAAACACCGGGGAGCTGTTTTTT.

V usage is TRBV29-1 and J usage is TRBJ1-2; D unclear. The CDR3 has 14 amino acids. The germline gives CDR1 SQVTM, CDR2 ANQGSEA. V gave up 4 bases and J gave up 0 bases, with 12 bases separating them. The CDR3 here is CSVANEKTNYGYTF. Written as DNA, the CDR3 is TGCAGCGTTGCTAACGAGAAAACTAACTATGGCTACACCTTC.

The chain is built from TRBV10-3 and TRBJ2-1; 12 bases line up with TRBD2. From germline, CDR1 is ENHRY and CDR2 SYGVKD. With 6 bases clipped from V and 7 bases from J, the junction kept 7 bases outside the gene matches. The CDR3 sequence is 15 residues long. The CDR3 here is CAIRNLAGGLNEQFF. In nucleotides, the CDR3 is TGTGCCATCAGAAACCTAGCGGGGGGGTTAAATGAGCAGTTCTTC.

The CDR3 is CASSLEWSNEQFF. In nucleotides, the CDR3 is TGTGCCAGCAGCTTGGAGTGGAGCAATGAGCAGTTCTTC. The chain uses TRBV11-3 and TRBJ2-1, with no clear D. This CDR3 contains 13 residues. Trimming left V 3 bases short and J 6 bases short, with 9 bases between. Germline values: CDR1 SGHNT, CDR2 YENEEA.

This clone was seen a few times. The gene calls are TRBV4-1 and TRBJ1-4; TRBD1 matches 8 bases. The CDR3 runs 15 residues. Germline-derived CDR1 and CDR2 are MGHRA and YSYEKL. Trimming cost V 1 base and J 7 bases; bases outside gene matches: 5. CDR3 protein: CASSQVRGLREKLFF. The CDR3 DNA sequence: TGCGCCAGCAGCCAAGTCAGGGGGCTACGTGAAAAACTGTTTTTT.